A single sample gave rise to the 10 T cell receptor beta chains below, sequenced in a study of T cell clonality in common variable immunodeficiency. Overall study findings and caveats: Reportedly, TCR beta sequences from common variable immunodeficiency showed fewer deletions and N-nucleotide insertions.

These TCRs' antigens remain unknown. This table comes from immunoSEQ multiplex PCR, and its TCRdb copy is limited to in-frame clones, with some not included. Listed for the sample are 25,000 to 30,000 clones, none seen a single time. The sample was peripheral blood mononuclear cells. Receptors were obtained from a human donor with common variable immunodeficiency.

Remarks on this clone: The CDR3 is cut off 3 residues early in the read; its end comes from the germline J gene. The J gene is TRBJ1-2, the V gene TRBV19; D perhaps matches TRBD1 (6 bases). Germline CDR1 and CDR2: LNHDA and SQIVND (reference sequence). The CDR3 runs to 12 residues. This CDR3 reads CASSFTGSGYTF. CDR3 DNA, as far as it was read: TGTGCCAGTAGTTTTACAGGGAGCGGC. Full variable domain (missing parts from reference TRBV19 and TRBJ1-2): DGGITQSPKYLFRKEGQNVTLSCEQNLNHDAMYWYRQDPGQGLRLIYYSQIVNDFQKGDIAEGYSVSREKKESFPLTVTSAQKNPTAFYLCASSFTGSGYTFGSGTRLTVV.

CDR3 sequence: CASSPVILARYNEQFF. The CDR3 DNA, read in part, is TGTGCCAGCTCACCAGTTATACTAGCGAGGTACAATGAG. The rearrangement links TRBV18 to TRBJ2-1, with TRBD2 matching 7 bases. The observed sequence ends 3 residues before the CDR3 terminus, with the missing tail filled in from the germline J gene. V lost 2 bases to trimming and J lost 4 bases; unmatched junction nucleotides: 8. The CDR3 contains 16 residues. Germline V gene sequence: CDR1 KGHSH, CDR2 LQKENI.

On this clone: Coverage ceases 3 residues before the CDR3 finishes, and the germline J gene fills in the end. The chain recombines TRBV7-6 with TRBJ2-3, with 8 positions matching TRBD2. This CDR3 is built from 18 residues. The V gene's germline CDR1 is SGHVS and CDR2 FNYEAQ. V was pared by 5 bases and J by 6 bases, with 19 bases of the junction left unmatched. CDR3 bases read: TGTGCCAGCAGCCCAAGAGGAGGGATAGCGGGGTCAGGGGATACG. It encodes CASSPRGGIAGSGDT. From start to end, the CDR3 is CASSPRGGIAGSGDTQYF.

This clone was seen a handful of times. Sequencing ends 3 residues short of the CDR3 end; the germline J gene provides the rest. This chain links TRBV7-9 with TRBJ1-4, with D possibly TRBD1 on 6 matching bases. There are 15 residues in the CDR3. V was cut by 7 bases and J by 8 bases, with 20 bases left in between. Per the germline V gene, CDR1 is SEHNR and CDR2 is FQNEAQ (reference sequence). The part of the CDR3 DNA that was read is TGTGCCAGCACCGCCCGCGGGGGGGCGGGAGAAAAA. This encodes CASTARGGAGEK. The whole CDR3 region reads CASTARGGAGEKLFF.

This clone was counted between two and nine times. The CDR3 end is not reached by the read, which stops 3 residues before it; the germline J gene fills it in. This sequence joins TRBV7-9 and TRBJ2-3, with D perhaps matching TRBD2 (6 bases). Trimming cost V 4 bases and J 4 bases, with 6 bases left between them. Germline V lookup: CDR1 SEHNR, CDR2 FQNEAQ (reference sequence). This CDR3 contains 12 residues. CDR3 DNA (partial): TGTGCCAGCAGCTGGGGGGCAGATACG. It specifies CASSWGADT. The full CDR3 is CASSWGADTQYF.

This clone was counted at least ten times. Read data end 3 residues before the CDR3 end; the end is taken from the germline J gene. The V and J genes are TRBV29-1 and TRBJ2-3; 9 positions agree with TRBD2. The germline V gene has CDR1 SQVTM and CDR2 ANQGSEA. Germline trimming cut 5 bases from V and 3 bases from J; bases unmatched to any gene: 12. This CDR3 contains 16 residues. CDR3 amino acids: CSVSGSGTSNTDTQYF. The CDR3 DNA, read in part, is TGCAGCGTTTCGGGGTCCGGGACTAGCAATACAGATACG.

This clone was counted many times. The read gets to within 3 residues of the CDR3 end, and the germline J gene fills in the rest. The gene calls are TRBV19 and TRBJ1-6; D gene uncertain. The germline V gene encodes CDR1 LNHDA and CDR2 SQIVND (reference sequence). V was trimmed by 3 bases and J by 9 bases, leaving 6 bases between them. The CDR3 is 12 amino acids. The CDR3 protein is CASSMRSSPLHF. The CDR3 DNA, read in part, is TGTGCCAGTAGTATGAGGTCTTCACCC.

Ten or more counts support this clone. The read comes to an end 3 residues before the CDR3 does, leaving the germline J gene to fill in the end. The rearrangement uses TRBV6-2 or TRBV6-3 and TRBJ2-3, with D perhaps matching TRBD2 (6 bases). Trimming took off 6 bases at V and 1 base at J, with 14 bases between the two ends. The CDR3 has 15 residues. In germline, CDR1 is MNHEY, CDR2 SVGEGT. CDR3 DNA (partial): TGTGCCAGCAGAGACGGGACTGTGGGCACAGATACG. Encoded protein: CASRDGTVGTDT. The entire CDR3 protein reads CASRDGTVGTDTQYF.

The table lists this clone with many counts. The CDR3 goes on 3 residues after the read ends, and that part is filled in from the germline J gene. The chain carries TRBV19 and TRBJ2-7, with no clear D. Trimming took off 3 bases at V and 5 bases at J, with 14 bases between the two ends. Germline V gene lookup returns CDR1 LNHDA and CDR2 SQIVND (reference sequence). The CDR3 is 14 amino acids. CDR3 bases read: TGTGCCAGTAGTATTACCATACCCTGGCACGAG. It is translated as CASSITIPWHE. The CDR3, in full, reads CASSITIPWHEQYF.

The table lists this clone with many counts. The read halts 3 residues ahead of the CDR3 end, with the missing end drawn from the germline J gene. The chain joins TRBV2 to TRBJ2-2; D gene ambiguous. CDR1 and CDR2 (germline): SNHLY, FYNNEI. The V end lost 1 base, the J end lost 1 base, and 4 bases lay between the germline ends. The CDR3 is made up of 14 amino acids. The DNA read from the CDR3 is TGTGCCAGCAGTGAAGTTAGGAACACCGGGGAG. Translated: CASSEVRNTGE. The CDR3 as a whole reads CASSEVRNTGELFF.